The 23 T cell receptor beta chains below all came from one sample that was sequenced in a study of graft-versus-host responses after intestinal transplantation. Method: immunoSEQ multiplex PCR; TCRdb's copy keeps in-frame clones and lacks some. The sample shows 84,000 or so clones, about four fifths of them seen only once. The antigens of these receptors remain unknown. This material consisted of unstimulated CD4+ T cells sorted from spleen or lymph node cells, taken before intestinal transplant. These receptors were collected from a human donor who received an intestinal transplant.

This chain joins TRBV27 and TRBJ1-6, with TRBD1 identical over 9 bases. From germline, CDR1 is MNHEY and CDR2 SMNVEV (reference sequence). The V segment lost 5 bases and the J segment 9 bases; nucleotides outside the gene matches: 11. The CDR3 covers 16 residues. The CDR3 region is CASSLQGALTGSPLHF. CDR3 DNA sequence: TGTGCCAGCAGTCTACAGGGGGCTTTGACAGGTTCACCCCTCCACTTT.

This chain connects TRBV4-2 to TRBJ2-7, with D possibly matching TRBD2 (6 bases). This CDR3 is built from 13 residues. Germline lookup yields CDR1 LGHNA and CDR2 YNFKEQ. V gave up 0 bases and J gave up 9 bases, with 12 bases separating them. The CDR3 coding sequence is TGTGCCAGCAGCCAAGATCGGAGGGGAGCGCAGTACTTC. As protein: CASSQDRRGAQYF.

The CDR3 protein is CASSVAETDTQYF. The DNA for the CDR3 is TGTGCCAGCAGCGTAGCCGAGACAGATACGCAGTATTTT. The chain joins TRBV9 to TRBJ2-3; no firm D call. The V and J ends lost 0 bases and 3 bases respectively, with 5 bases between them. The CDR3 is 13 amino acids. Germline CDR1 SGDLS, CDR2 YYNGEE. Based on the CDR3 plus reference TRBV9 and TRBJ2-3, the full variable domain is DSGVTQTPKHLITATGQRVTLRCSPRSGDLSVYWYQQSLDQGLQFLIQYYNGEERAKGNILERFSAQQFPDLHSELNLSSLELGDSALYFCASSVAETDTQYFGPGTRLTVL.

J is TRBJ1-1 and V is TRBV7-3, with D unresolved. CDR1 SGHTA and CDR2 FQGTGA come from the germline V gene. CDR3 length equals 14 residues. V was pared by 0 bases and J by 2 bases, with 7 bases between. The CDR3 spells CASSLTRSNTEAFF. The CDR3 DNA is TGTGCCAGCAGCTTAACGAGGAGTAACACTGAAGCTTTCTTT.

In this sample, this clone turned up a few times. This chain joins TRBV7-9 and TRBJ1-1, with unresolved D. V lost 5 bases and J lost 4, with 14 bases in between. CDR3 size: 14 residues. Germline assignment: CDR1 SEHNR and CDR2 FQNEAQ (reference sequence). The CDR3 DNA reads as TGTGCCAGCAGCATCCGGGAACCTAGCACTGAAGCTTTCTTT. Translating it yields CASSIREPSTEAFF. The entire variable domain, with the rest obtained from reference TRBV7-9 and TRBJ1-1, is as follows: DTGVSQNPRHKITKRGQNVTFRCDPISEHNRLYWYRQTLGQGPEFLTYFQNEAQLEKSRLLSDRFSAERPKGSFSTLEIQRTEQGDSAMYLCASSIREPSTEAFFGQGTRLTVV.

The chain uses TRBV18 and TRBJ1-5; no reliable D call. V gave up 3 bases and J gave up 0 bases, with 9 bases separating them. From germline, CDR1 is KGHSH and CDR2 LQKENI. The CDR3 has 15 amino acids. CDR3 DNA: TGTGCCAGCTCACCGGGAGGGATTAGCAATCAGCCCCAGCATTTT. This codes for CASSPGGISNQPQHF.

The rearrangement uses TRBV28 and TRBJ2-7; perhaps TRBD2 as D (6 bases). V was cut by 9 bases and J by 7 bases, with 22 bases left in between. The CDR3 is 14 residues long. Germline CDR1 and CDR2: MDHEN and SYDVKM. The CDR3: CASAVAEGGREQYF. The CDR3, as DNA: TGTGCCAGTGCTGTAGCGGAGGGAGGACGGGAGCAGTACTTC.

The chain recombines TRBV2 with TRBJ1-2; tentatively, D is TRBD1 (5 bases). Per the germline V gene, CDR1 is SNHLY and CDR2 is FYNNEI. Trimming cost V 5 bases and J 7 bases, with 17 bases left between them. The CDR3 has 14 residues. The CDR3 loop is CASSLQQGAGGYTF. The CDR3 nucleotides read TGTGCCAGCAGTTTACAGCAGGGCGCAGGTGGCTACACCTTC.

This chain uses TRBV18 with TRBJ2-7; 9 bases are shared with TRBD2. V shed 1 base and J 6 bases; nucleotides not matched to a gene: 7. Germline V gives CDR1 KGHSH, CDR2 LQKENI. This CDR3 comprises 15 residues. CDR3 in amino acids: CASSPRLAELGEQYF. The CDR3 nucleotides are TGTGCCAGCTCACCACGACTAGCGGAACTAGGCGAGCAGTACTTC.

The chain employs TRBV15 and TRBJ2-5; weak D call: TRBD2 (5 bases). V shed 5 bases and J shed 5 bases, with 18 bases lying between them. The CDR3 has 15 amino acids. Germline V gene sequence: CDR1 LNHNV, CDR2 YYDKDF (reference sequence). The CDR3 region is CATSRERARWETQYF. CDR3 DNA sequence: TGTGCCACCAGCCGGGAAAGGGCCAGGTGGGAGACCCAGTACTTC.

The rearrangement uses TRBV2 and TRBJ2-1; D might be TRBD2 (6 bases). Trimming took 7 bases from V and 9 from J, leaving 19 bases between them. CDR3 length: 14 residues. The germline gives CDR1 SNHLY, CDR2 FYNNEI. Written as DNA, the CDR3 is TGTGCCAGCAAGAGGGACTCCCCGTTCGGTGAGCAGTTCTTC. As protein: CASKRDSPFGEQFF.

This chain joins TRBV6-1 and TRBJ1-3; D remains unclear. The germline gives CDR1 MNHNS, CDR2 SASEGT. The CDR3 is made up of 14 amino acids. V was trimmed by 9 bases and J by 4 bases, leaving 16 bases between them. The CDR3 DNA reads TGTGCCAGTATAGAAGCGGTTGCCGGAAACACCATATATTTT. Its translation: CASIEAVAGNTIYF.

V usage is TRBV28 and J usage is TRBJ2-7, with D possibly TRBD1 on 6 matching bases. Germline V CDR1 and CDR2: MDHEN, SYDVKM. CDR3 length: 12 residues. Trimming took off 1 base at V and 6 bases at J, with 7 bases between the two ends. The CDR3 sequence: CASSLLTGEQYF. As DNA, the CDR3 is TGTGCCAGCAGTTTATTGACAGGCGAGCAGTACTTC. The entire variable domain, with the rest obtained from reference TRBV28 and TRBJ2-7, is as follows: DVKVTQSSRYLVKRTGEKVFLECVQDMDHENMFWYRQDPGLGLRLIYFSYDVKMKEKGDIPEGYSVSREKKERFSLILESASTNQTSMYLCASSLLTGEQYFGPGTRLTVT.

This clone has a handful of counts. The rearrangement links TRBV4-1 to TRBJ1-1, with TRBD1 matching over 7 bases. There are 11 residues in the CDR3. J gave up 10 bases and V 7 bases, and 6 bases lay outside the gene matches. CDR1 and CDR2 from the germline V gene are MGHRA and YSYEKL. The CDR3 DNA sequence: TGCGCCAGCACCCAGGGGGGGGTAGCTTTCTTT. Amino acid sequence: CASTQGGVAFF.

The chain has TRBV11-2 and TRBJ2-5; 7 positions match TRBD1. Germline V gene sequence: CDR1 SGHAT, CDR2 FQNNGV. The CDR3 totals 15 residues. J lost 5 bases, V lost 2 bases, and 8 bases had no gene match. CDR3 sequence: CASSLSATGEETQYF. CDR3 bases: TGTGCCAGCAGCTTATCGGCTACAGGGGAGGAGACCCAGTACTTC.

The genes are TRBV28 and TRBJ1-2; D might be TRBD1 (5 bases). The CDR3 covers 13 residues. Germline V gene sequence: CDR1 MDHEN, CDR2 SYDVKM. Trimming cost V 3 bases and J 4 bases, with 9 bases left between them. This CDR3 reads CASSFQGGYGYTF. Here the CDR3 DNA reads TGTGCCAGCAGTTTCCAGGGTGGCTATGGCTACACCTTC.

This sequence joins TRBV4-1 and TRBJ2-3, with TRBD1 identical over 8 bases. The V gene end was trimmed by 4 bases and the J gene end by 1 base; junction bases not matched to a gene: 7. Germline CDR1 and CDR2: MGHRA and YSYEKL. The CDR3 runs 16 residues. The CDR3 DNA is TGCGCCAGCAGCCCTCCGGACAGGGTCGGCACAGATACGCAGTATTTT. Encoded protein: CASSPPDRVGTDTQYF.

The chain recombines TRBV7-8 with TRBJ2-1; TRBD1 matches at 7 bases. Germline trimming cut 3 bases from V and 6 bases from J; bases unmatched to any gene: 11. CDR1 and CDR2 from the germline V gene are SGHVS and FQNEAQ. The CDR3 contains 16 residues. In DNA, the CDR3 is TGTGCCAGCAGCTTCCTCCGGGACAGTCAAGCCAATGAGCAGTTCTTC. It is translated as CASSFLRDSQANEQFF. The full variable domain, its missing parts supplied by reference TRBV7-8 and TRBJ2-1, is GAGVSQSPRYKVAKRGQDVALRCDPISGHVSLFWYQQALGQGPEFLTYFQNEAQLDKSGLPSDRFFAERPEGSVSTLKIQRTQQEDSAVYLCASSFLRDSQANEQFFGPGTRLTVL.

This clone was counted a single time. The chain couples TRBV18 to TRBJ2-3; 10 bases line up with TRBD2. Germline V gene data show CDR1 as KGHSH and CDR2 as LQKENI. This CDR3 contains 16 residues. Trimming took 6 bases from V and 3 from J; bases not matched to a gene: 9. DNA for the CDR3: TGTGCCAGCTCCCCCTGGGCTAGCGGGAGTACAGATACGCAGTATTTT. It is translated as CASSPWASGSTDTQYF.

The J gene is TRBJ2-2, the V gene TRBV15; 8 bases map to TRBD1. Germline V gene sequence: CDR1 LNHNV, CDR2 YYDKDF (reference sequence). Unmatched junction bases numbered 4, after V lost 0 bases and J lost 7 bases. This CDR3 contains 15 residues. The CDR3: CATSREAGGYGELFF. CDR3 coding DNA: TGTGCCACCAGCAGAGAGGCAGGGGGCTACGGGGAGCTGTTTTTT.

The V and J genes are TRBV20-1 and TRBJ2-3, with D maybe TRBD2 (5 bases). V shed 6 bases and J shed 4 bases, with 8 bases lying between them. The germline V gene has CDR1 DFQATT and CDR2 SNEGSKA (reference sequence). The CDR3 is made up of 11 amino acids. CDR3 protein: CSAKRADTQYF. The CDR3, as DNA: TGCAGTGCCAAGAGGGCAGATACGCAGTATTTT.

The rearrangement joins TRBV2 to TRBJ2-3, with unresolved D. Germline V gene sequence: CDR1 SNHLY, CDR2 FYNNEI. There are 12 residues in the CDR3. Between the trimmed V and J ends, which lost 5 bases and 3 bases, there was a span of 6 bases. The CDR3, as DNA: TGTGCCAGCAGTTCAGGAACAGATACGCAGTATTTT. As protein: CASSSGTDTQYF.

The rearrangement uses TRBV11-2 and TRBJ1-5, with D unclear. The CDR3 is 13 amino acids. Between the trimmed V and J ends, which lost 2 bases and 0 bases, there was a span of 2 bases. Germline V gene lookup returns CDR1 SGHAT and CDR2 FQNNGV. The CDR3, as DNA: TGTGCCAGCAGCTTATATAGCAATCAGCCCCAGCATTTT. This sequence encodes CASSLYSNQPQHF.